These T cell receptor beta chains were read from a single sample in a study of blood T cell repertoires in COVID-19. Assay used: immunoSEQ multiplex PCR; TCRdb lists only in-frame clones, some missing. The table lists 300,000 or so clones, 90% of them singletons. Specimen: PBMCs or T cells enriched from blood (not recorded which). These receptors were collected from a woman in her 30s who had recovered from COVID-19. The CDR3 runs from the conserved cysteine through the conserved F or W. A D gene is named only where the DNA matches it firmly. A clone size is listed for some rows: how often the clone was seen (once, few, many), or a class if it is expanded.

j_call: TRBJ2-7; d_call: -; v_call: TRBV29-1; clone_size: -; cdr3_nt: TGCAGCGTTGTAGGGTGGCAGGGGTCTTTAGAGCAGTACTTC; cdr3_aa: CSVVGWQGSLEQYF
j_call: TRBJ1-2; d_call: -; v_call: TRBV30; clone_size: once; cdr3_nt: TGTGCCTGGAACCTTCAGGGAAACGGCTACACCTTC; cdr3_aa: CAWNLQGNGYTF
j_call: TRBJ1-3; d_call: -; v_call: TRBV28; clone_size: -; cdr3_nt: TGTGCCAGCAGCCTCCAGTCCCCTGGAAACACCATATATTTT; cdr3_aa: CASSLQSPGNTIYF
j_call: TRBJ2-7; d_call: TRBD1; v_call: TRBV7-2; clone_size: -; cdr3_nt: TGTGCCAGCAGCTTCAGACGACAGGGCGCCCTGAGCTCCTACGAGCAGTACTTC; cdr3_aa: CASSFRRQGALSSYEQYF
j_call: TRBJ1-1; d_call: -; v_call: TRBV5-1; clone_size: -; cdr3_nt: TGCGCCAGCACCACTGAACAGGGAAGAACTGAAGCTTTCTTT; cdr3_aa: CASTTEQGRTEAFF
j_call: TRBJ2-6; d_call: -; v_call: TRBV23-1; clone_size: -; cdr3_nt: TGCGCCAGCAGTCAATCTCCAGGGGCAGCGAGTAACCTGACTTTC; cdr3_aa: CASSQSPGAASNLTF
j_call: TRBJ2-3; d_call: TRBD2; v_call: TRBV24-1; clone_size: -; cdr3_nt: TGTGCCACCACAGCGGGAGGCCCCACAGATACGCAGTATTTT; cdr3_aa: CATTAGGPTDTQYF
j_call: TRBJ2-5; d_call: TRBD2; v_call: TRBV27; clone_size: once; cdr3_nt: TGTGCCAGCAGTTTCGGACTAGCGGAAGAGACCCAGTACTTC; cdr3_aa: CASSFGLAEETQYF
j_call: TRBJ1-5; d_call: TRBD1; v_call: TRBV11-2; clone_size: -; cdr3_nt: TGTGCCAGCAGCCTAAACGCACAGGGGAATCAGCCCCAGCATTTT; cdr3_aa: CASSLNAQGNQPQHF
j_call: TRBJ2-3; d_call: -; v_call: TRBV4-3; clone_size: -; cdr3_nt: TGCGCCAGCAGCCAAGGACTAGGAGCTACAGATACGCAGTATTTT; cdr3_aa: CASSQGLGATDTQYF
j_call: TRBJ2-5; d_call: TRBD2; v_call: TRBV5-6; clone_size: -; cdr3_nt: TGTGCCAGCAGCTTGGGACTAGCGGGGGAAGAGACCCAGTACTTC; cdr3_aa: CASSLGLAGEETQYF
j_call: TRBJ1-6; d_call: TRBD1; v_call: TRBV30; clone_size: -; cdr3_nt: TGTGCCGCCGAGGGGACAGGGGGAGGCAATTCACCCCTCCACTTT; cdr3_aa: CAAEGTGGGNSPLHF
j_call: TRBJ1-5; d_call: -; v_call: TRBV27; clone_size: -; cdr3_nt: TGTGCCAGCTCACCCTGGAGAGCGAGCAATCAGCCCCAGCATTTT; cdr3_aa: CASSPWRASNQPQHF
j_call: TRBJ2-1; d_call: TRBD2; v_call: TRBV18; clone_size: -; cdr3_nt: TGTGCCAGCTCACCACGGGATGGAAGCGGGAGTAGGTCCTACAATGAGCAGTTCTTC; cdr3_aa: CASSPRDGSGSRSYNEQFF
j_call: TRBJ1-3; d_call: -; v_call: TRBV30; clone_size: -; cdr3_nt: TGTGCCTGGAGTAGACAGGTCCTCAACTCTGGAAACACCATATATTTT; cdr3_aa: CAWSRQVLNSGNTIYF
j_call: TRBJ1-6; d_call: -; v_call: TRBV30; clone_size: once; cdr3_nt: TGTGCCTGGACCAACAAAGGATCGGGATCACCCCTCCACTTT; cdr3_aa: CAWTNKGSGSPLHF
j_call: TRBJ2-3; d_call: TRBD2; v_call: TRBV5-5; clone_size: -; cdr3_nt: TGTGCCAGCAGCTTGAGACTAGCGGTCCCCACAGATACGCAGTATTTT; cdr3_aa: CASSLRLAVPTDTQYF
j_call: TRBJ1-2; d_call: -; v_call: TRBV7-6; clone_size: few; cdr3_nt: TGTGCCAGCAGCTTAGCCCCCAAGAAAAGTCCAGGGTATGGCTACACCTTC; cdr3_aa: CASSLAPKKSPGYGYTF
j_call: TRBJ2-1; d_call: -; v_call: TRBV28; clone_size: -; cdr3_nt: TGTGCCAGTGTGGGGGGAGAACCTACTACCTACAATGAGCAGTTCTTC; cdr3_aa: CASVGGEPTTYNEQFF
j_call: TRBJ1-1; d_call: TRBD1; v_call: TRBV19; clone_size: -; cdr3_nt: TGTGCCAGCGGACAGGTCTCTGAAGCTTTCTTT; cdr3_aa: CASGQVSEAFF
j_call: TRBJ1-1; d_call: -; v_call: TRBV7-9; clone_size: -; cdr3_nt: TGTGCCAGCAGCCTCACCTTCGGTGAAGCTTTCTTT; cdr3_aa: CASSLTFGEAFF
j_call: TRBJ1-2; d_call: -; v_call: TRBV11-2; clone_size: once; cdr3_nt: TGTGCCAGCAGCTTAGGCTCGACAGGCTATGGCTACACCTTC; cdr3_aa: CASSLGSTGYGYTF
j_call: TRBJ2-7; d_call: -; v_call: TRBV3-1/TRBV3-2; clone_size: few; cdr3_nt: TGTGCCAGCAGCCAACCCTACCCTAGCGAGCAGTACTTC; cdr3_aa: CASSQPYPSEQYF
j_call: TRBJ2-1; d_call: -; v_call: TRBV28; clone_size: -; cdr3_nt: TGTGCCAGCAGTTCTGCAGGGATGGAGGGTGAGCAGTTCTTC; cdr3_aa: CASSSAGMEGEQFF
j_call: TRBJ1-5; d_call: TRBD1; v_call: TRBV19; clone_size: -; cdr3_nt: TGTGCCAGCCAGGGACAGCTCAGCAATCAGCCCCAGCATTTT; cdr3_aa: CASQGQLSNQPQHF
j_call: TRBJ1-1; d_call: -; v_call: TRBV18; clone_size: -; cdr3_nt: TGTGCCAGCTCTCTCACCTTAGGAGGGGACACTGAAGCTTTCTTT; cdr3_aa: CASSLTLGGDTEAFF
j_call: TRBJ2-7; d_call: TRBD2; v_call: TRBV9; clone_size: -; cdr3_nt: TGTGCCAGCAGCCCAACCGCTAGCGGAAACTCCTACGAGCAGTACTTC; cdr3_aa: CASSPTASGNSYEQYF
j_call: TRBJ2-2; d_call: TRBD2; v_call: TRBV5-1; clone_size: few; cdr3_nt: TGCGCCAGCAGCCGGCTAACTAGCGGGACGAACACCGGGGAGCTGTTTTTT; cdr3_aa: CASSRLTSGTNTGELFF
j_call: TRBJ2-2; d_call: -; v_call: TRBV5-1; clone_size: -; cdr3_nt: TGCGCCAGCAGCTTGAGGGCTAGCGTGGAGGGCAGGGCCACCGGGGAGCTGTTTTTT; cdr3_aa: CASSLRASVEGRATGELFF
j_call: TRBJ1-2; d_call: -; v_call: TRBV18; clone_size: once; cdr3_nt: TGTGCCAGCACTCGGGCAGGGGCTGGCTACACCTTC; cdr3_aa: CASTRAGAGYTF
j_call: TRBJ2-7; d_call: -; v_call: TRBV11-2; clone_size: -; cdr3_nt: TGTGCCAGCAGCTCCATCAGCGGCCCTGGGCCCTACGAGCAGTACTTC; cdr3_aa: CASSSISGPGPYEQYF
j_call: TRBJ1-6; d_call: -; v_call: TRBV7-2; clone_size: -; cdr3_nt: TGTGCCAGCAGCTTAGTCGGGACAACTCATAATTCACCCCTCCACTTT; cdr3_aa: CASSLVGTTHNSPLHF
j_call: TRBJ2-1; d_call: -; v_call: TRBV2; clone_size: -; cdr3_nt: TGTGCCAGCGCCAAAAGCGGAACCTACAATGAGCAGTTCTTC; cdr3_aa: CASAKSGTYNEQFF
j_call: TRBJ1-6; d_call: -; v_call: TRBV30; clone_size: -; cdr3_nt: TGTGCCTGGAGCGCCGGGATTCAATCACCCCTCCACTTT; cdr3_aa: CAWSAGIQSPLHF
j_call: TRBJ1-3; d_call: -; v_call: TRBV19; clone_size: few; cdr3_nt: TGTGCCAGTACGGTGGGGCACGGATCTGGAAACACCATATATTTT; cdr3_aa: CASTVGHGSGNTIYF